This T cell receptor beta chain was observed in a study of blood T cells in healthy people across ages. Study findings and constraints: Versus aged donors, long-lived donors had higher diversity and more naive CD4+ cells. Changes seen in expanded clonotypes were possibly confounded by donor CMV status left unknown.

Primed by a sample-barcoded 5' primer and a J-beta primer mix, a second PCR proceeded for about 6 to 12 cycles. TCRdb reanalysed the 5' RACE reads using MiXCR and keeps one entry per CDR3 protein. The sample holds about 400,000 distinct CDR3 sequences; roughly half are singletons and the top ten take 45% to 55%. It was about 10 milliliters of peripheral blood that were drawn from each donor. This CDR3 region has 13 residues. V was trimmed by 6 bases and J by 4 bases, leaving 10 bases between them. Notes on this clonotype: Its matching antigen is unknown.

The specimen was blood. The chain has TRBV12-3 or TRBV12-4 and TRBJ1-5; the D gene is possibly TRBD1 (6 bases). This TCR came from a man aged 60-69 years in good health. In DNA, the CDR3 is TGTGCCAGCAGGAAGGGACAAAATCAGCCCCAGCATTTT. Amino acids: CASRKGQNQPQHF.